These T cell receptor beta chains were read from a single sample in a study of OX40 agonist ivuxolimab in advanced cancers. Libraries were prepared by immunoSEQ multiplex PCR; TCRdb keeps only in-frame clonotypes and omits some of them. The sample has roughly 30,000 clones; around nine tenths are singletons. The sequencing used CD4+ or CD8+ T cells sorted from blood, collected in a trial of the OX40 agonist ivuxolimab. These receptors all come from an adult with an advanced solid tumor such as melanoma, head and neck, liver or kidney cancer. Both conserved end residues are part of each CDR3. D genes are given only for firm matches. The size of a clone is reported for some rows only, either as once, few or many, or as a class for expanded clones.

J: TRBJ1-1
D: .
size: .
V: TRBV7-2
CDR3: CASSLVGGNTEAFF
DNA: TGTGCCAGCAGCTTAGTGGGGGGGAACACTGAAGCTTTCTTT

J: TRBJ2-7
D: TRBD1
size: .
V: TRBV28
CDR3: CASSPTPDRVHEQYF
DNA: TGTGCCAGCAGTCCAACACCGGACAGGGTCCACGAGCAGTACTTC

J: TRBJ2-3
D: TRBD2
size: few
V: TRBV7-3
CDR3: CASSPLSSGSMGDTQYF
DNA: TGTGCCAGCAGCCCACTAAGTAGCGGGAGTATGGGAGATACGCAGTATTTT

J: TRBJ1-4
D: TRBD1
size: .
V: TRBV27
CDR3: CASSPVTPQGANEKLFF
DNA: TGTGCCAGCAGTCCAGTCACCCCACAGGGGGCTAATGAAAAACTGTTTTTT

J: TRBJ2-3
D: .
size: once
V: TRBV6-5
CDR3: CASSYSGGGTDTQYF
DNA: TGTGCCAGCAGTTACTCTGGAGGTGGGACAGATACGCAGTATTTT

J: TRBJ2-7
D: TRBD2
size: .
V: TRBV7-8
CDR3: CASSLALAGGPNEQYF
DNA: TGTGCCAGCAGCTTAGCATTAGCGGGAGGGCCTAACGAGCAGTACTTC

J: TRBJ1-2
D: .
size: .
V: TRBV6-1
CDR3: CASGPGLNYGYTF
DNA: TGTGCCAGCGGACCGGGACTGAACTATGGCTACACCTTC

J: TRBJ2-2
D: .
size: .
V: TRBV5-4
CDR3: CASSPDSNTGELFF
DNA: TGTGCCAGCAGCCCCGACTCGAACACCGGGGAGCTGTTTTTT

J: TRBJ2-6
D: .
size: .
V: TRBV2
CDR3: CASSDGRVSGANVLTF
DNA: TGTGCCAGCAGTGACGGCAGGGTCTCTGGGGCCAACGTCCTGACTTTC

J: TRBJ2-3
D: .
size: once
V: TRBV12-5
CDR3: CASGLVLLSTSTDTQYF
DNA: TGTGCTAGTGGTTTGGTACTTCTGAGTACTAGCACAGATACGCAGTATTTT

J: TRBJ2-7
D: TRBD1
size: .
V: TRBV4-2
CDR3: CASSLGTGPHSYEQYF
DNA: TGTGCCAGCAGCCTGGGGACAGGGCCCCACTCCTACGAGCAGTACTTC

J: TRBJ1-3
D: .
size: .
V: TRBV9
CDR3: CASSSNRGQSSGNTIYF
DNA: TGTGCCAGCAGCTCCAACCGAGGGCAGAGCTCTGGAAACACCATATATTTT

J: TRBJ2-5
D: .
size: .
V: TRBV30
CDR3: CAWSPWALQETQYF
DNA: TGTGCCTGGAGTCCCTGGGCCCTCCAAGAGACCCAGTACTTC

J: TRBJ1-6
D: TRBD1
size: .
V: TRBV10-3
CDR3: CASSPGQGRSPLHF
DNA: TGTGCCAGCAGCCCTGGACAGGGCCGGTCACCCCTCCACTTT

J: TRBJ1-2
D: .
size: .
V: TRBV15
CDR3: CATSRDKTVVYGYTF
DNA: TGTGCCACCAGCAGAGATAAGACGGTAGTCTATGGCTACACCTTC

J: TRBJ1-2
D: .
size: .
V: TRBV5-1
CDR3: CASSLRSDSGDGYTF
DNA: TGCGCCAGCAGCTTGAGGTCGGACTCGGGCGATGGCTACACCTTC

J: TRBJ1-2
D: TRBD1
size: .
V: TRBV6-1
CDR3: CASREAGDSSNYGYTF
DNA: TGTGCCAGCAGGGAAGCCGGGGACAGCTCTAACTATGGCTACACCTTC

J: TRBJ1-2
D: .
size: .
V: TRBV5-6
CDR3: CASSPRQATYYGYTF
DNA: TGTGCCAGCAGCCCAAGACAGGCCACCTATTATGGCTACACCTTC

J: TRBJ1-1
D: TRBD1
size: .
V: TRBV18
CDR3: CASSQGQGATEAFF
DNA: TGTGCCAGCTCACAGGGACAGGGAGCCACTGAAGCTTTCTTT

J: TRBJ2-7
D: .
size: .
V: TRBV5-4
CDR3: CASSFLSSGYEQYF
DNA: TGTGCCAGCAGCTTCTTATCTTCCGGATACGAGCAGTACTTC

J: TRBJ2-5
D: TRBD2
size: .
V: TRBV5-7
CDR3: CASLAGGRETQYF
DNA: TGTGCCAGCTTAGCGGGAGGCAGAGAGACCCAGTACTTC

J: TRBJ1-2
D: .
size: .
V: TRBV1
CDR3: CTSSQAGTEYGYTF
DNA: TGCACCAGCAGCCAAGCTGGGACAGAGTATGGCTACACCTTC

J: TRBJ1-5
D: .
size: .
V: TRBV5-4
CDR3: CASSLDQPQHF
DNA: TGTGCCAGCAGCTTGGATCAGCCCCAGCATTTT

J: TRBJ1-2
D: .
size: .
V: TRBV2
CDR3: CARTEDSSYGYTF
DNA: TGTGCCAGGACCGAGGACAGTTCCTATGGCTACACCTTC

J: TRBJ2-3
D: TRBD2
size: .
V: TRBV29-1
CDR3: CSVVSAGGPSDTQYF
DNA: TGCAGCGTTGTTTCAGCGGGGGGGCCCTCAGATACGCAGTATTTT

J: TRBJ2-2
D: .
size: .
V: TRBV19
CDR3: CASSTIPHTDGNTGELFF
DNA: TGTGCCAGTAGTACTATTCCCCATACGGATGGGAACACCGGGGAGCTGTTTTTT

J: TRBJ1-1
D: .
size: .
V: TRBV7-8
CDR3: CASSPGWTEAFF
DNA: TGTGCCAGCAGCCCAGGGTGGACTGAAGCTTTCTTT

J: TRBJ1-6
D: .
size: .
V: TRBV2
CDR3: CASAPRESSYNSPLHF
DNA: TGTGCCAGCGCCCCCAGGGAAAGCTCCTATAATTCACCCCTCCACTTT

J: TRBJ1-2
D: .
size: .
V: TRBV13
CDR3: CASSLGQTGINYGYTF
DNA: TGTGCCAGCAGCTTAGGCCAGACAGGAATTAACTATGGCTACACCTTC

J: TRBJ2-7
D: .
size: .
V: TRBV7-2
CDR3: CASSLDRVVSYEQYF
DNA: TGTGCCAGCAGCTTAGATCGCGTAGTAAGCTACGAGCAGTACTTC

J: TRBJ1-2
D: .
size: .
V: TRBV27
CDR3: CASARAGAGDGYTF
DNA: TGTGCCAGTGCCCGCGCCGGGGCAGGGGATGGCTACACCTTC

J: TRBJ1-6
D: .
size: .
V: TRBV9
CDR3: CASSPRGDPGRGSPLHF
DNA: TGTGCCAGCAGCCCCAGAGGGGACCCCGGTCGGGGGTCACCCCTCCACTTT

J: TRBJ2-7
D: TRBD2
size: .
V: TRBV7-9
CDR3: CASSLGGTSVYEQYF
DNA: TGTGCCAGCAGCTTAGGGGGGACTAGCGTCTACGAGCAGTACTTC

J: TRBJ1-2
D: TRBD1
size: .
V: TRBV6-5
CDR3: CASKVDRAAYGYTF
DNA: TGTGCCAGCAAGGTGGACAGGGCGGCCTATGGCTACACCTTC

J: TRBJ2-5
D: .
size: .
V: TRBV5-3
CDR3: CASSLGTLQETQYF
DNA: TGTGCCAGCAGCTTAGGGACACTTCAAGAGACCCAGTACTTC

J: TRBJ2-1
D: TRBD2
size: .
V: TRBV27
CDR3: CASRLAGGTNEQFF
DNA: TGTGCCAGCAGGTTAGCGGGAGGTACAAATGAGCAGTTCTTC

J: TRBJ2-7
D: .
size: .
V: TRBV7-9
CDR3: CATTGAYSYEQYF
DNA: TGTGCTACTACCGGGGCCTACTCCTACGAGCAGTACTTC

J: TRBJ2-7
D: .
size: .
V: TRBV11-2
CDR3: CASSPAGSYEQYF
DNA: TGTGCCAGCAGCCCGGCCGGCTCCTACGAGCAGTACTTC

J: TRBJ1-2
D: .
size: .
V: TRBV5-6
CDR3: CASSLKAVIFYGYTF
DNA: TGTGCCAGCAGCTTGAAGGCAGTTATTTTCTATGGCTACACCTTC

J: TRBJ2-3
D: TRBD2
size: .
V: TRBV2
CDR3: CASSEAASSGGLPDTQYF
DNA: TGTGCCAGCAGTGAAGCAGCTTCTAGCGGGGGGCTGCCAGATACGCAGTATTTT

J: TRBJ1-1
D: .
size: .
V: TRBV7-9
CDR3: CASSLVTVNTEAFF
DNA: TGTGCCAGCAGCTTAGTTACAGTGAACACTGAAGCTTTCTTT

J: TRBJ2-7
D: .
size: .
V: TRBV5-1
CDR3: CASSFRDGPYEQYF
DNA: TGCGCCAGCAGCTTCCGGGACGGACCCTACGAGCAGTACTTC

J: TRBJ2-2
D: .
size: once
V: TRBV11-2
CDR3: CASSPGPIANTGELFF
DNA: TGTGCCAGCAGCCCGGGACCGATCGCGAACACCGGGGAGCTGTTTTTT

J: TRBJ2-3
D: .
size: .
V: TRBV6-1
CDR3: CASSEPLLSTDTQYF
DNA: TGTGCCAGCAGTGAACCACTCCTATCTACAGATACGCAGTATTTT

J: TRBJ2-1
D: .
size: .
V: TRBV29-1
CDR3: CSFQGLDEQFF
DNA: TGCAGTTTTCAGGGTCTAGATGAGCAGTTCTTC

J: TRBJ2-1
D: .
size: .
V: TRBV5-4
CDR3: CASSQDFGSVYNEQFF
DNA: TGTGCCAGCAGCCAAGATTTCGGGTCAGTATACAATGAGCAGTTCTTC

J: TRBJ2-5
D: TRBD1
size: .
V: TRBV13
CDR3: CASSPMTGHSETQYF
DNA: TGTGCCAGCAGCCCGATGACAGGGCATTCGGAGACCCAGTACTTC

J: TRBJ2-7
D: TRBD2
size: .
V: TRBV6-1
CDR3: CASSRLASYEQYF
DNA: TGTGCCAGCAGCCGACTAGCGAGCTACGAGCAGTACTTC

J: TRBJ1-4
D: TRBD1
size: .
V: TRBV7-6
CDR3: CASSNGQGRNEKLFF
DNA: TGTGCCAGCAGCAACGGACAGGGGAGGAATGAAAAACTGTTTTTT

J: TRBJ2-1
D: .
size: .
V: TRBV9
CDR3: CASSVEGQRQFF
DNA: TGTGCCAGCAGCGTAGAGGGTCAGCGGCAGTTCTTC

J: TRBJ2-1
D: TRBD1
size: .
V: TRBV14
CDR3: CASSQDWGQGPPSYNEQFF
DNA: TGTGCCAGCAGCCAAGACTGGGGACAGGGTCCCCCCTCCTACAATGAGCAGTTCTTC

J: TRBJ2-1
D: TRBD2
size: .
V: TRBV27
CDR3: CASSSILAGGPYNEQFF
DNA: TGTGCCAGCAGTTCCATCCTAGCGGGAGGCCCCTACAATGAGCAGTTCTTC